This record looks at one TCR beta chain sequence and its context. It lacks a known antigen. Base qualities are not at hand, and no much larger clone is one base apart. The library relied on the immunoSEQ multiplex PCR assay. TCRdb holds this immuneACCESS table with in-frame rearrangements only. Some clones are missing; in checked studies, unresolved V genes explain under half, and the rest has no known cause. Here the sample has some 74,000 clones; 83% occur a single time. The top ten clonotypes cover about 15% of the sample. This entry comes from a study of control samples from healthy donors and cancer patients (dated by TCRdb to about 2020). V loses 2 bases, J loses 6 bases, and the germline ends lie 26 bases apart. CDR1 and CDR2 are drawn from the germline V gene: MNHEY, SVGEGT. The CDR3 goes from the cysteine to the phenylalanine over 18 residues. Just the 54-base CDR3 DNA is kept, in frame starting at base 1.

The V gene is TRBV6-2 or TRBV6-3 and the J gene is TRBJ2-7; TRBD2 is a possible D gene, resting on 5 matching bases. The specimen sequenced was blood. The clonotype was recovered from a man in his sixties in good health. The nucleotide sequence is given as TGTGCCAGCAGTTACGCTCGGAGGTTCTTCCACTCAGGATCCGAGCAGTACTTC. The resulting protein is CASSYARRFFHSGSEQYF.